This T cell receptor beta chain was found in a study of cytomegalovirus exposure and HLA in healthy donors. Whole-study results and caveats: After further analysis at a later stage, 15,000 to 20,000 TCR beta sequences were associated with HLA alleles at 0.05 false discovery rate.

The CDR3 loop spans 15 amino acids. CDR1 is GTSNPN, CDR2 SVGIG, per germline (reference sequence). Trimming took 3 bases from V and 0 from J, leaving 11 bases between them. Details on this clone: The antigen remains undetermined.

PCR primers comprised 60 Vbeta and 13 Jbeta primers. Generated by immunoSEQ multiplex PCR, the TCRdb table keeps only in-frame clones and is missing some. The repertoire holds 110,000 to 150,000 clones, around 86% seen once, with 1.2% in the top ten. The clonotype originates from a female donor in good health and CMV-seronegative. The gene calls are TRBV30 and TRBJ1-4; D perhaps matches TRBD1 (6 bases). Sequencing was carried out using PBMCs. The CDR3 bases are TGTGCCTGGAGGACAGGTCATGCAACTAATGAAAAACTGTTTTTT. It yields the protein CAWRTGHATNEKLFF.